These 21 T cell receptor beta chains originate from one sample sequenced in a study of T cells after yellow fever vaccination. MiXCR, run by TCRdb on the 5' RACE reads, gives a single entry per CDR3 protein. The data hold about 550,000 distinct CDR3 sequences, with around 21% observed a single time. The sample in question was PBMCs, obtained 15 days after the yellow fever booster vaccination. Source of these receptors: a young man who received the YFV17D yellow fever vaccine.

V usage is TRBV20-1 and J usage is TRBJ2-5, with no clear D. The V end lost 6 bases, the J end lost 5 bases, and 10 bases lay between the germline ends. Germline V lookup: CDR1 DFQATT, CDR2 SNEGSKA (reference sequence). The CDR3 loop spans 11 amino acids. CDR3 nucleotide sequence: TGCAGTGCCGAGCGCCGGGAGACCCAGTACTTC. Protein product: CSAERRETQYF.

This clonotype was observed a few times. CDR3 coding DNA: TGCAGCGTAGCGCCCGGGAACCAAGAGACCCAGTACTTC. Translation: CSVAPGNQETQYF. V gene TRBV29-1 combines with J gene TRBJ2-5; tentative D call: TRBD2 (5 bases). This CDR3 comprises 13 residues. Germline V CDR1 and CDR2: SQVTM, ANQGSEA. The V gene lost 6 bases and the J gene lost 0 bases, with 11 bases spanning the gap.

This clonotype was counted a few times. The chain has TRBV20-1 and TRBJ2-3; 7 nucleotides match TRBD2. There are 13 residues in the CDR3. Trimming cost V 8 bases and J 1 base; bases outside gene matches: 6. Per germline, CDR1 DFQATT and CDR2 SNEGSKA (reference sequence). CDR3 sequence: CSWVTSGTDTQYF. CDR3 nucleotide sequence: TGCAGTTGGGTCACTAGCGGCACAGATACGCAGTATTTT.

CDR3 protein: CSVEGNKQETQYF. Here the CDR3 DNA reads TGCAGCGTTGAAGGGAATAAACAAGAGACCCAGTACTTC. This rearrangement joins TRBV29-1 to TRBJ2-5; no reliable D call. Trimming left V 1 base short and J 2 bases short, with 8 bases between. The CDR3 has 13 residues. Germline V lookup: CDR1 SQVTM, CDR2 ANQGSEA.

This clonotype was detected a few times. The CDR3: CASRGRTGRSDSNQPQHF. The CDR3 coding sequence is TGTGCCAGCAGGGGACGGACAGGGCGATCCGATAGCAATCAGCCCCAGCATTTT. The chain links TRBV12-3 or TRBV12-4 to TRBJ1-5; 8 bases are shared with TRBD1. The junction had 13 bases not matched to a gene; V was cut back by 6 bases and J by 0 bases. The CDR3 has 18 residues.

The rearrangement uses TRBV3-1 and TRBJ1-1, with D unclear. The CDR3 runs to 12 residues. V shed 6 bases and J shed 4 bases, with 9 bases lying between them. Germline V gene data show CDR1 as LGHDT and CDR2 as YNNKEL (reference sequence). This chain's CDR3 is CASRTTGTEAFF. DNA for the CDR3: TGTGCCAGCAGGACAACGGGCACTGAAGCTTTCTTT.

V and J are TRBV6-1 and TRBJ2-7; D is unclear. Germline lookup yields CDR1 MNHNS and CDR2 SASEGT. CDR3 size: 13 residues. Trimming shortened V by 7 bases and J by 1 base, and 11 bases separated the two germline ends. The CDR3 DNA follows: TGTGCCAGCAAGGGTGAGACGTCCTACGAGCAGTACTTC. Encoded protein: CASKGETSYEQYF.

This rearrangement joins TRBV18 to TRBJ2-3; a weak D match, TRBD2 (5 bases). The CDR3 extends over 14 amino acids. V gave up 4 bases and J gave up 4 bases, with 12 bases separating them. Germline values: CDR1 KGHSH, CDR2 LQKENI. The chain's CDR3 is CASSRLLPPDTQYF. The DNA of the CDR3 is TGTGCCAGCTCACGACTACTCCCCCCAGATACGCAGTATTTT.

The CDR3 region is CASSRDARAYEQYF. For the CDR3, the DNA is TGTGCCAGCAGCCGAGACGCCCGGGCCTACGAGCAGTACTTC. This sequence joins TRBV7-2 and TRBJ2-7; D unresolved. Germline V gene sequence: CDR1 SGHTA, CDR2 FQGNSA. This CDR3 has 14 amino acids. The germline V and J ends were trimmed by 5 bases and 2 bases, with 13 bases remaining between them.

CDR3 nucleotide sequence: TGTGCCAGCACCACTACTGTCGGGACGAACAGGGAACCGCAGTATTTT. This sequence encodes CASTTTVGTNREPQYF. The rearrangement joins TRBV28 to TRBJ2-3, with D possibly TRBD1 on 6 matching bases. Germline CDR1 is MDHEN and CDR2 is SYDVKM. The CDR3 is 16 amino acids. The germline V and J ends were trimmed by 7 bases and 10 bases, with 27 bases remaining between them.

This clonotype was counted only a few times. Written as DNA, the CDR3 is TGCAGTGCTAGATCGGCAAGCACGGGAAACACCATATATTTT. Residues: CSARSASTGNTIYF. The V and J genes are TRBV20-1 and TRBJ1-3; D ambiguous. This CDR3 has 14 residues. V was trimmed by 2 bases and J by 4 bases, leaving 12 bases between them. CDR1 is DFQATT and CDR2 is SNEGSKA in the germline V gene (reference sequence).

V usage is TRBV4-3 and J usage is TRBJ2-7; 10 bases are shared with TRBD2. Germline CDR1 and CDR2: LGHNA and YSLEER. The junction had 7 bases not matched to a gene; V was cut back by 4 bases and J by 4 bases. The CDR3 loop spans 15 amino acids. CDR3 coding DNA: TGCGCCAGCAGCCCAACCGCTAGCGGGAGTTACGAGCAGTACTTC. It codes for CASSPTASGSYEQYF.

This clonotype has only a few counts. The genes are TRBV7-2 and TRBJ2-7; D not certain. V was trimmed by 2 bases and J by 5 bases, leaving 16 bases between them. The V gene's germline CDR1 is SGHTA and CDR2 FQGNSA. CDR3 size: 15 residues. In nucleotides, the CDR3 is TGTGCCAGCAGCTTAAGTACACTCCCGCACCACGAGCAGTACTTC. The encoded protein is CASSLSTLPHHEQYF.

The V gene is TRBV7-2, the J gene TRBJ1-6; D ambiguous. The CDR3 spans 14 residues. Trimming removed 5 bases from V and 8 bases from J, with 13 bases in between. Germline V CDR1 and CDR2: SGHTA, FQGNSA. The CDR3 coding sequence is TGTGCCAGCAGCACCGGCGGGTTTTATTCACCCCTCCACTTT. It translates to CASSTGGFYSPLHF.

This clonotype has more than one count but fewer than ten. The chain employs TRBV29-1 and TRBJ2-3; D gene uncertain. In germline, CDR1 is SQVTM, CDR2 ANQGSEA. The CDR3 consists of 14 residues. Deletions cut 4 bases from V and 0 bases from J, with 11 bases between. CDR3: CSVVQVMSTDTQYF. As DNA, the CDR3 is TGCAGCGTTGTCCAGGTGATGAGCACAGATACGCAGTATTTT.

This clonotype was picked up a small number of times. DNA of the CDR3: TGCAGTGCTAGAGTTTCCGGGAGTAAGGCCTACAATGAGCAGTTCTTC. Amino acids: CSARVSGSKAYNEQFF. V gene TRBV20-1 combines with J gene TRBJ2-1; D possibly corresponds to TRBD2 (6 bases). This CDR3 is 16 amino acids long. Trimming left V 1 base short and J 2 bases short, with 15 bases between. Germline CDR1 DFQATT, CDR2 SNEGSKA (reference sequence).

The chain carries TRBV7-2 and TRBJ2-1; no definite D call. V was trimmed by 5 bases and J by 8 bases, leaving 7 bases between them. The CDR3 loop spans 11 amino acids. Germline V gene sequence: CDR1 SGHTA, CDR2 FQGNSA. The CDR3 region has the DNA TGTGCCAGCAGCGCGTCGGATGAGCAGTTCTTC. Its protein is CASSASDEQFF. Full variable domain (remainder filled in from reference TRBV7-2 and TRBJ2-1): GAGVSQSPSNKVTEKGKDVELRCDPISGHTALYWYRQSLGQGLEFLIYFQGNSAPDKSGLPSDRFSAERTGGSVSTLTIQRTQQEDSAVYLCASSASDEQFFGPGTRLTVL.

The chain joins TRBV28 to TRBJ1-6; D call uncertain. V lost 0 bases, J lost 9 bases, and 3 bases lay in between. Germline CDR1 MDHEN, CDR2 SYDVKM. The CDR3 is 12 amino acids. The CDR3 spells CASSLWVSPLHF. The CDR3, as DNA: TGTGCCAGCAGTTTATGGGTTTCACCCCTCCACTTT.

The rearrangement links TRBV15 to TRBJ2-3, with a weak D call TRBD1 (6 bases). This CDR3 has 15 residues. CDR1 and CDR2 (germline): LNHNV, YYDKDF (reference sequence). V was cut by 0 bases and J by 3 bases, with 10 bases left in between. The CDR3: CATSRDRGQTDTQYF. CDR3 DNA: TGTGCCACCAGCAGAGATCGAGGACAGACAGATACGCAGTATTTT.

The genes are TRBV12-3 or TRBV12-4 and TRBJ1-5; D is undetermined. V lost 0 bases to trimming and J lost 2 bases, with 5 bases between them. The CDR3 spans 14 residues. CDR3 sequence reads: CASSLARRNQPQHF. In DNA, the CDR3 is TGTGCCAGCAGTTTAGCGCGTCGCAATCAGCCCCAGCATTTT.

There are a few counts of this clonotype. V usage is TRBV5-1 and J usage is TRBJ2-1; TRBD2 agrees at 9 bases. J was trimmed by 6 bases and V by 1 base; bases with no gene match: 5. This CDR3 comprises 15 residues. Germline lookup yields CDR1 SGHRS and CDR2 YFSETQ. CDR3: CASSLNSGSFNEQFF. DNA for the CDR3: TGCGCCAGCAGCTTGAATAGCGGGAGCTTCAATGAGCAGTTCTTC.